This T cell receptor beta chain was retrieved from a study of response to subunit inactivated influenza vaccine. TCRdb itself ran the RT-PCR reads through MiXCR, one entry per CDR3 protein. The sample contains roughly 700,000 distinct CDR3 sequences, approximately 14% of which appear only once. CDR1 is KGHDR, CDR2 SFDVKD, per germline. The CDR3 extends over 16 amino acids. With 1 base removed from V and 3 bases from J, the gap between germline ends came to 12 bases. This clonotype was seen a handful of times. Antigen: not known. Findings and caveats of the study: The authors put forward the suggestion that each seasonal influenza vaccination may bring in only a limited number of new T cells.

The starting material was PBMCs from blood, obtained 11 to 12 days after vaccination. The source of this sequence is a man in his fifties or sixties who received an inactivated influenza vaccine. The J gene is TRBJ2-1, the V gene TRBV24-1; perhaps TRBD2 as D (7 bases). The CDR3 region has the DNA TGTGCCACCAGTGATTTCGGGCGGGGGCACTACAATGAGCAGTTCTTC. Its protein product is CATSDFGRGHYNEQFF.